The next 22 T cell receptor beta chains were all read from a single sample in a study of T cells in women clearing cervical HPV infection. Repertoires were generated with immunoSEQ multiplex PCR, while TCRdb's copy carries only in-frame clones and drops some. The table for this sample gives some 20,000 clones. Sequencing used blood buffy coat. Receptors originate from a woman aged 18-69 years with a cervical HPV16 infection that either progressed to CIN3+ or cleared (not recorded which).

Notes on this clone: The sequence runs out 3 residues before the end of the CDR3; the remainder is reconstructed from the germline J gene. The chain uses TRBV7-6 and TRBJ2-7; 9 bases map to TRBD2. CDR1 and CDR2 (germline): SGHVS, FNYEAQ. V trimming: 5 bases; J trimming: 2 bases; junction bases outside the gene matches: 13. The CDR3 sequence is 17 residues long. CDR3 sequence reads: CASSRKIAGALPYEQYF. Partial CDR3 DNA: TGTGCCAGCAGCCGGAAGATAGCGGGGGCGCTACCCTACGAG.

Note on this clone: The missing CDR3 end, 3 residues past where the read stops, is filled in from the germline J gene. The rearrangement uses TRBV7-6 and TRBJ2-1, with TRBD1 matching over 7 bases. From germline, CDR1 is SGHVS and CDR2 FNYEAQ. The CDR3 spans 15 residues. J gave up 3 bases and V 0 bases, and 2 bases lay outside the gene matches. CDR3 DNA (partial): TGTGCCAGCAGCTTAGCTTCAGGGGGCTACAATGAG. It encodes CASSLASGGYNE. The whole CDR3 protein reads CASSLASGGYNEQFF.

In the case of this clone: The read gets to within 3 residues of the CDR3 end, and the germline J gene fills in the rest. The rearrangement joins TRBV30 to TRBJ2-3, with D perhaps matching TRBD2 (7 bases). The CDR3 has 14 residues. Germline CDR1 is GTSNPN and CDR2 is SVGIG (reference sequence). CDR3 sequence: CAWSLRGGEETQYF. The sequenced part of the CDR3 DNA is TGTGCCTGGAGTCTGAGGGGGGGGGAAGAGACG.

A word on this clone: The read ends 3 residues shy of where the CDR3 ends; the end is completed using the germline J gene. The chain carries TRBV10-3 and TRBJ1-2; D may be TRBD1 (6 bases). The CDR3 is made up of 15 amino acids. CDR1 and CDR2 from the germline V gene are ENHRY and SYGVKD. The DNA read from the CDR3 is TGTGCCATCAGGATTGGGGACACTTCCTACAATGAC. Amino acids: CAIRIGDTSYND. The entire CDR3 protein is CAIRIGDTSYNDYTF.

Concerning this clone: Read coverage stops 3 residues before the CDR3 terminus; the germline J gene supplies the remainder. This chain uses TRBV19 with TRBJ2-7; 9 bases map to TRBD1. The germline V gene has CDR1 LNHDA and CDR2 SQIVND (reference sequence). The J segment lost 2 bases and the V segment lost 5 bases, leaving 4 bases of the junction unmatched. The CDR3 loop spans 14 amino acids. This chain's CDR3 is CASSADRGTYEQYF. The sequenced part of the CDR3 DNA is TGTGCCAGTAGTGCGGACAGGGGTACCTACGAG. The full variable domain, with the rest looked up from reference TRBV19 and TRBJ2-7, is DGGITQSPKYLFRKEGQNVTLSCEQNLNHDAMYWYRQDPGQGLRLIYYSQIVNDFQKGDIAEGYSVSREKKESFPLTVTSAQKNPTAFYLCASSADRGTYEQYFGPGTRLTVT.

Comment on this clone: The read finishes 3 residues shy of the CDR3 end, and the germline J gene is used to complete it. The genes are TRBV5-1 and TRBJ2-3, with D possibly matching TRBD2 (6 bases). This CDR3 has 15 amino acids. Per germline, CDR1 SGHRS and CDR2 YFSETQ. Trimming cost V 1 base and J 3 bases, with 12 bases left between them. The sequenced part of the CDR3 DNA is TGCGCCAGCAGCTTGTGGGGGGATATAACAGATACG. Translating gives CASSLWGDITDT. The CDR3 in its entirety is CASSLWGDITDTQYF.

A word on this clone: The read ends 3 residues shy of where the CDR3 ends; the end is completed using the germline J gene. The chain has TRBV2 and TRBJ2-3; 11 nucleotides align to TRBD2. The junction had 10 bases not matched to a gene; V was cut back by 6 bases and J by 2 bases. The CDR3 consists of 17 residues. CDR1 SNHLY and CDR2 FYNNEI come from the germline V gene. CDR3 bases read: TGTGCCAGCAGCGATTCCGGGACTAGCGGTCCCACAGATACG. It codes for CASSDSGTSGPTDT. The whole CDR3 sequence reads CASSDSGTSGPTDTQYF.

The CDR3 here is CASSPDRRGEQFF. CDR3 DNA, as far as it was read: TGTGCCAGCAGCCCCGACCGACGGGGTGAG. V gene TRBV13 combines with J gene TRBJ2-1; a possible D gene is TRBD2 (5 bases). The CDR3 goes on 3 residues after the read ends, and that part is filled in from the germline J gene. CDR1 PRHDT and CDR2 FYEKMQ come from the germline V gene (reference sequence). The CDR3 consists of 13 residues. Trimming pared 5 bases from V and 9 bases from J, leaving 14 bases between.

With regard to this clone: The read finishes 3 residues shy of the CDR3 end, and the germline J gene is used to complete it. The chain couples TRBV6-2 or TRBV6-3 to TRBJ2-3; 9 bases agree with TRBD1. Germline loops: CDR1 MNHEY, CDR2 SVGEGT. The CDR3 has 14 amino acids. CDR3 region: CASSYRRQGETQYF. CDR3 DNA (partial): TGTGCCAGCAGTTACCGTAGACAGGGGGAGACG.

CDR3 sequence reads: CASSWTGVNTEAFF. CDR3 DNA, as far as it was read: TGTGCCAGCAGTTGGACAGGGGTGAACACTGAA. The rearrangement uses TRBV6-2 or TRBV6-3 and TRBJ1-1; 9 positions agree with TRBD1. With the read ending 3 residues before the CDR3 end, the germline J gene is used to fill in that end. This CDR3 contains 14 residues. Germline V gives CDR1 MNHEY, CDR2 SVGEGT. V lost 4 bases to trimming and J lost 0 bases; unmatched junction nucleotides: 0.

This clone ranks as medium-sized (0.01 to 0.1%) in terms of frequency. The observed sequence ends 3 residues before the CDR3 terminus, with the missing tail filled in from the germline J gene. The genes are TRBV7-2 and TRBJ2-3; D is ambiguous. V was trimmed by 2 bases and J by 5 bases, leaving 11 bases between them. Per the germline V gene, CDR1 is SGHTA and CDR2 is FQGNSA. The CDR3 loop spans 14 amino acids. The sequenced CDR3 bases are TGTGCCAGCAGCTTATATTCGTCCGTAGATACG. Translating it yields CASSLYSSVDT. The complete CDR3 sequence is CASSLYSSVDTQYF.

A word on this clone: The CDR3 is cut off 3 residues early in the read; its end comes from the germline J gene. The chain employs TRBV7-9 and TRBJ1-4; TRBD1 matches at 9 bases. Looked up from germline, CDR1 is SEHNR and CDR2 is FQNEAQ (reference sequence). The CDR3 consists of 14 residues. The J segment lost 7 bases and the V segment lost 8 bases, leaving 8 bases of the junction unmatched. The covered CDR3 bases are TGTGCCAGCCTGGGGACAGGGCTAAGTGAAAAA. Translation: CASLGTGLSEK. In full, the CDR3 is CASLGTGLSEKLFF.

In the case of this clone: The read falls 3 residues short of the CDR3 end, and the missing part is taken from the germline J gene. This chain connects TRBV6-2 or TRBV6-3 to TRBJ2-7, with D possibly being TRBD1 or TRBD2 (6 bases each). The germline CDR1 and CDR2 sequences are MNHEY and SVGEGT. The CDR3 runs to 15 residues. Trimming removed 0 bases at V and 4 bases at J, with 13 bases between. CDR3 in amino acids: CASSYSARGGYEQYF. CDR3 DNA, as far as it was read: TGTGCCAGCAGTTACTCGGCCAGGGGAGGTTACGAG.

The part of the CDR3 DNA that was read is TGCAGCGTCGCCTCAGAGGGCAGGCTTAGAGAAAAG. It specifies CSVASEGRLREK. From start to end, the CDR3 is CSVASEGRLREKLFF. The V call is TRBV29-1, the J call TRBJ2-2, with D possibly being TRBD2 (5 bases). The observed sequence ends 3 residues before the CDR3 terminus, with the missing tail filled in from the germline J gene. Germline V CDR1 and CDR2: SQVTM, ANQGSEA. This CDR3 region has 15 residues.

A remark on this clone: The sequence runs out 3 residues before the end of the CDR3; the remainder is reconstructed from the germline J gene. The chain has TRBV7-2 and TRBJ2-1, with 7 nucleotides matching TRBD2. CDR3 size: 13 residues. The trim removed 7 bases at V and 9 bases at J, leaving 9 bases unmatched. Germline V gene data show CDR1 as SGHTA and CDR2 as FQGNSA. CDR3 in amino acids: CASTGLVVAEQFF. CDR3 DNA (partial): TGTGCCAGCACAGGACTAGTCGTAGCTGAG.

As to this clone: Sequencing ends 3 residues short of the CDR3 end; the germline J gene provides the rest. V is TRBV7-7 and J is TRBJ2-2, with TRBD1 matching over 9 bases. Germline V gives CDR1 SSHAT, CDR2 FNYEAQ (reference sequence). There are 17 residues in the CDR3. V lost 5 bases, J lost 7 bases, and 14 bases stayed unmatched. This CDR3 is CASSPGEWTGANGELFF. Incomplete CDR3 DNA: TGTGCCAGCAGCCCGGGGGAATGGACAGGGGCTAACGGGGAG.

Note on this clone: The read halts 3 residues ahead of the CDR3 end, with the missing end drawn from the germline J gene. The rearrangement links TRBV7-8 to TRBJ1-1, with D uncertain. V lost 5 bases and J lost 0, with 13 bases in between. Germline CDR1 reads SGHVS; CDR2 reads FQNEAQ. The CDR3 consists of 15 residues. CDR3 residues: CASSLIHGVNTEAFF. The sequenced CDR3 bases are TGTGCCAGCAGCCTCATTCACGGTGTGAACACTGAA.

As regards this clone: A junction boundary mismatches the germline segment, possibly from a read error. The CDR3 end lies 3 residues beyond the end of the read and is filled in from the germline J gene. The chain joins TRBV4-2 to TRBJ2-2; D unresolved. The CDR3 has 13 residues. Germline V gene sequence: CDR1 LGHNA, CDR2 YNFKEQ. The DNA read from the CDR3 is TGCGCCAGCAGCCAAGGAGCTACCGGGGAG. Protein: CASSQGATGE. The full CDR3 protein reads CASSQGATGELFF.

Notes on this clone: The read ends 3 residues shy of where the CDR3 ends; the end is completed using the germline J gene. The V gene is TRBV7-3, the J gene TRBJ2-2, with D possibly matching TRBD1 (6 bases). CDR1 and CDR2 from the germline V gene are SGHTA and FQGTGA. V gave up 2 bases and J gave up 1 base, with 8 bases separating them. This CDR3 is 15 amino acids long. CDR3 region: CASSLSGENTGELFF. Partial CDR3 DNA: TGTGCCAGCAGCTTATCAGGGGAGAACACCGGGGAG.

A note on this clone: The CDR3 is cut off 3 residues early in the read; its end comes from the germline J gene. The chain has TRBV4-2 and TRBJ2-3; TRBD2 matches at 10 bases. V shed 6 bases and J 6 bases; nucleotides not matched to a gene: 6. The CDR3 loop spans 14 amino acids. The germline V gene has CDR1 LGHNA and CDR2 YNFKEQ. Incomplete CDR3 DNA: TGTGCCAGCAGTCCCGGGACTAGCGATGATACG. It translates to CASSPGTSDDT. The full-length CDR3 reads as CASSPGTSDDTQYF.

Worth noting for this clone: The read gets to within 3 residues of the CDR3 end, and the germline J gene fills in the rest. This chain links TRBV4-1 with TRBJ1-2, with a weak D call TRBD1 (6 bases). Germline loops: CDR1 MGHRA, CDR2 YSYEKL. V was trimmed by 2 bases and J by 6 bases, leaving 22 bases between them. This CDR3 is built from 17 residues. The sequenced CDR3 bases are TGCGCCAGCAGCCAAACCACTACTGCCCGGGGGGGCGATGGC. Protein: CASSQTTTARGGDG. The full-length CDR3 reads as CASSQTTTARGGDGYTF.

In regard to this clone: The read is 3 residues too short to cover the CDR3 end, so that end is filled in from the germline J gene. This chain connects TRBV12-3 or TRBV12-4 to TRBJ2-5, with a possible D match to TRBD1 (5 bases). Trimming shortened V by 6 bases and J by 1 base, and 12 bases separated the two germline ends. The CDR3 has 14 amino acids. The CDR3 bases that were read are TGTGCCAGCAGCTACGACAGTCTCCAAGAGACC. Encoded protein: CASSYDSLQET. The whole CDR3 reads CASSYDSLQETQYF.